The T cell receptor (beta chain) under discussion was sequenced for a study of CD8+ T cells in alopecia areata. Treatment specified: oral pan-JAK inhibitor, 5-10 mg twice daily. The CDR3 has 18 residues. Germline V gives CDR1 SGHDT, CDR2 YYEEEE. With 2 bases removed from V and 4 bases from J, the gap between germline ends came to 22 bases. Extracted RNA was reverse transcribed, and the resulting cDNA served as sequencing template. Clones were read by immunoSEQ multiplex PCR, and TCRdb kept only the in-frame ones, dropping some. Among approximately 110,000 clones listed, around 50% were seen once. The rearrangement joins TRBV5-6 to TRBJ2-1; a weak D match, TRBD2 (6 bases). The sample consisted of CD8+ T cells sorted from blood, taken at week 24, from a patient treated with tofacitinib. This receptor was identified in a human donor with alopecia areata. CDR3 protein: CASSFEGLGREEYNEQFF. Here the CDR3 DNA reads TGTGCCAGCAGCTTCGAGGGTCTGGGCAGGGAGGAATACAATGAGCAGTTCTTC.